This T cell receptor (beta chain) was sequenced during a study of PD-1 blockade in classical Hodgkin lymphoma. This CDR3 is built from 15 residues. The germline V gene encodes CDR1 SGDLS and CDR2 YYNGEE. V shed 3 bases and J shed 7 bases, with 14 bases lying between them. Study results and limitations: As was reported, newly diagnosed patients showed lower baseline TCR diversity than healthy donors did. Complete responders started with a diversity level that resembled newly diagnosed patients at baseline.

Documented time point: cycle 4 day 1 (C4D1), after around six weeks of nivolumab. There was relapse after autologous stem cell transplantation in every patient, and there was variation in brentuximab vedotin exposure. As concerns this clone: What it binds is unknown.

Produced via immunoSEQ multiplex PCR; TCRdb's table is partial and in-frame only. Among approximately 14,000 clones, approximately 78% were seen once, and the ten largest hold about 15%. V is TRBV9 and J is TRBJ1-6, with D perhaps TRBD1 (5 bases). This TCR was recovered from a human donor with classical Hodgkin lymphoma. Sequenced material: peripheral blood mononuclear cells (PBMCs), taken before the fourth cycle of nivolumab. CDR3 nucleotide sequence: TGTGCCAGCAGCGAGAGTCAGGGTTCCAATTCACCCCTCCACTTT. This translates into CASSESQGSNSPLHF.